This T cell receptor (beta chain) was found in a study of T-cell reconstitution after alpha-beta-depleted transplantation in children. The TCRbeta library was prepared with unique molecular identifiers. TCRdb called the PCR reads again in MiXCR, with one record for every CDR3 protein. Among about 980,000 distinct CDR3 sequences listed, about 31% were seen once. Germline assignment: CDR1 SGHDT and CDR2 YYEEEE. V was cut by 0 bases and J by 2 bases, with 15 bases left in between. The CDR3 covers 16 residues. As to this clonotype: Its antigen is not known.

Broader study findings: Surviving recipient T cells and thymic progenitors underlay high day-60 TCRbeta diversity in some patients. Several hundred graft clones that had expanded were reportedly the source of alpha-beta T cells about two months after transplant. T-cell counts and diversity at one year post-transplant came mainly from newly produced T cells.

The gene calls are TRBV5-6 and TRBJ2-7; D gene ambiguous. The source is a boy younger than two who had a stem cell transplant for SCID, so the T cells may come from the graft donor. The sequences come from PBMCs, mostly from graft donor cells, collected 360 days after TCRalphabeta/CD19-depleted stem cell transplant. The CDR3 sequence is CASSLVVSSIAYEQYF. CDR3 nucleotides: TGTGCCAGCAGCTTGGTAGTGTCAAGCATTGCCTACGAGCAGTACTTC.